This TCR beta chain was profiled in a study of beta chain features in type 1 diabetes. General study points: Shortening of TCRB CDR3s, moderate but significant, appeared in all four CD4+ subsets of Type 1 diabetes patients. Any HLA type influence on TCRB rearrangement was left unresolved here.

CDR1 SGHVS and CDR2 FNYEAQ come from the germline V gene. The CDR3 has 16 residues. V dropped 5 bases and J dropped 6; count of bases not matched to a gene: 10. This clone has only a few counts. Its specificity is unknown. Expressed TCRB transcripts got sequenced, as all isolated RNA was reverse transcribed. Some clones are missing from TCRdb's copy, which holds only in-frame ones; the method was immunoSEQ multiplex PCR. The sample has over 500,000 clones, around a sixth seen once. The chain is built from TRBV7-6 and TRBJ1-6; 7 nucleotides agree with TRBD1. Sequences were obtained from naive CD4+ T cells from blood. The sequence came from a man younger than 35 in good health. The CDR3 DNA is TGTGCCAGCAGCCCCTCATACAGGGGTAGTAATTCACCCCTCCACTTT. This encodes CASSPSYRGSNSPLHF.